The 32 T cell receptor beta chains below come from one sample, sequenced in a study of shared T cell receptors in the human thymus. This table comes from immunoSEQ multiplex PCR, and its TCRdb copy is limited to in-frame clones, with some not included. In the table there are more than 300,000 clones, around 95% of which are singletons. Sequencing used thymocytes. The receptors here all came from a human donor.

The chain uses TRBV5-4 and TRBJ2-1, with D hard to call. Per the germline V gene, CDR1 is SGHNT and CDR2 is YYREEE (reference sequence). V was trimmed by 4 bases and J by 4 bases, leaving 21 bases between them. CDR3 length: 17 amino acids. The chain's CDR3 is CASSPRGTERSYNEQFF. The CDR3 DNA is TGTGCCAGCAGCCCCCGTGGCACTGAAAGGAGTTACAATGAGCAGTTCTTC.

The chain recombines TRBV27 with TRBJ2-4; perhaps TRBD2 as D (7 bases). V dropped 3 bases and J dropped 3 bases, with 15 bases sitting between them. Germline CDR1 MNHEY, CDR2 SMNVEV (reference sequence). This CDR3 has 16 amino acids. CDR3 loop: CASSFGGRTSKNIQYF. DNA for the CDR3: TGTGCCAGCAGTTTCGGGGGGCGCACAAGCAAAAACATTCAGTACTTC.

This chain connects TRBV28 to TRBJ1-1; a weak D match, TRBD1 (5 bases). Germline lookup yields CDR1 MDHEN and CDR2 SYDVKM. Between the trimmed V and J ends, which lost 11 bases and 4 bases, there was a span of 20 bases. CDR3 length: 14 amino acids. The CDR3 spells CAYGRGGAATEAFF. CDR3 DNA sequence: TGTGCCTATGGTAGGGGAGGGGCGGCCACTGAAGCTTTCTTT.

This clone was counted a few times. The chain carries TRBV11-2 and TRBJ2-7; D gene uncertain. Germline V CDR1 and CDR2: SGHAT, FQNNGV. V lost 6 bases, J lost 7 bases, and 16 bases lay in between. CDR3 length: 13 amino acids. The CDR3 DNA follows: TGTGCCAGCAGTTCCTGGACCGCCCCAGAGCAGTACTTC. It codes for CASSSWTAPEQYF.

The rearrangement links TRBV28 to TRBJ2-5; TRBD1 aligns across 11 bases. After removal of 5 bases from V and 5 bases from J, the junction contained 7 bases not matched to a gene. The CDR3 totals 15 residues. The V gene's germline CDR1 is MDHEN and CDR2 SYDVKM. The CDR3, as DNA: TGTGCCAGCAGTCCCTCGGGACAGGGGGAGGAGACCCAGTACTTC. It codes for CASSPSGQGEETQYF.

This clone was observed once. The rearrangement joins TRBV11-1 to TRBJ2-7, with D possibly being TRBD2 (6 bases). V shed 5 bases and J shed 5 bases, with 22 bases lying between them. Germline values: CDR1 SGHAT, CDR2 FQDESV (reference sequence). This CDR3 spans 16 amino acids. The DNA for the CDR3 is TGTGCCAGCAGCCTTACGTTGGGGGGAGAAAGGGACGAGCAGTACTTC. Protein: CASSLTLGGERDEQYF.

The rearrangement joins TRBV29-1 to TRBJ2-5; maybe TRBD2 (5 bases). Trimming stripped 7 bases from V and 5 bases from J, with 17 bases between. This CDR3 has 13 amino acids. The V gene's germline CDR1 is SQVTM and CDR2 ANQGSEA. The CDR3, as DNA: TGCAGCGCCGGAGGCGCGAGGGAGGAGACCCAGTACTTC. Protein: CSAGGAREETQYF.

The chain uses TRBV6-1 and TRBJ2-2, with 9 nucleotides matching TRBD1. CDR1 and CDR2 from the germline V gene are MNHNS and SASEGT. Trimming at V came to 2 bases and at J to 6 bases, leaving 10 bases not matched to a gene. This CDR3 spans 17 amino acids. In DNA form, the CDR3 reads TGTGCCAGCAGTGAACCGGGACAGGGCATTACGGCCGGGGAGCTGTTTTTT. Its protein is CASSEPGQGITAGELFF.

The chain couples TRBV5-8 to TRBJ1-4, with D unclear. The germline V gene has CDR1 SGHTS and CDR2 YDEGEE. Trimming removed 0 bases from V and 5 bases from J, with 11 bases in between. The CDR3 has 15 residues. This CDR3 reads CASSLEVGHNEKLFF. In DNA, the CDR3 is TGTGCCAGCAGCTTGGAGGTAGGGCACAATGAAAAACTGTTTTTT.

The chain is built from TRBV7-6 and TRBJ2-1; tentatively, D is TRBD1 (6 bases). CDR3 length: 16 amino acids. Germline assignment: CDR1 SGHVS and CDR2 FNYEAQ. V gave up 0 bases and J gave up 4 bases, with 13 bases separating them. CDR3 amino acids: CASSLASRGFYNEQFF. The CDR3 DNA reads TGTGCCAGCAGCTTAGCCAGCAGGGGATTTTACAATGAGCAGTTCTTC.

The gene calls are TRBV27 and TRBJ2-1; maybe TRBD2 (6 bases). Germline CDR1 reads MNHEY; CDR2 reads SMNVEV (reference sequence). Trimming removed 6 bases at V and 12 bases at J, with 24 bases between. The CDR3 is 15 amino acids. The CDR3 coding sequence is TGTGCCAGCAGGCCTACGGAGGGGACCACCCCGGGGCAGTTCTTC. It specifies CASRPTEGTTPGQFF.

The rearrangement uses TRBV29-1 and TRBJ2-7, with 11 positions matching TRBD2. Germline V gene data show CDR1 as SQVTM and CDR2 as ANQGSEA. CDR3 length: 13 residues. V lost 7 bases to trimming and J lost 6 bases; unmatched junction nucleotides: 8. The CDR3 is CSATTSGDREQYF. In DNA form, the CDR3 reads TGCAGCGCCACGACTAGCGGGGACCGCGAGCAGTACTTC.

J is TRBJ2-1 and V is TRBV28; 8 bases fit TRBD2. Germline CDR1 MDHEN, CDR2 SYDVKM. The CDR3 loop spans 16 amino acids. Trimming cost V 2 bases and J 4 bases; bases outside gene matches: 7. This CDR3 reads CASSLRGLAGYNEQFF. DNA for the CDR3: TGTGCCAGCAGTTTACGGGGTCTAGCGGGTTACAATGAGCAGTTCTTC.

The chain is built from TRBV5-6 and TRBJ2-7; tentatively, D is TRBD1 (6 bases). Germline values: CDR1 SGHDT, CDR2 YYEEEE. V was shortened by 4 bases and J by 3 bases, with 8 bases between the two germline ends. CDR3 length: 12 residues. The CDR3 protein is CASSRDIYEQYF. The CDR3 DNA sequence: TGTGCCAGCAGCCGGGACATCTACGAGCAGTACTTC.

J is TRBJ2-7 and V is TRBV4-2, with D perhaps matching TRBD1 or TRBD2 (5 bases each). CDR3 length: 14 amino acids. V shed 1 base and J shed 6 bases, with 13 bases lying between them. Germline V gene sequence: CDR1 LGHNA, CDR2 YNFKEQ. The CDR3: CASSQGGTGCEQYF. The CDR3 DNA follows: TGTGCCAGCAGCCAAGGGGGGACCGGGTGCGAGCAGTACTTC.

This clone was recorded once. This chain links TRBV11-2 with TRBJ2-1; D gene uncertain. The CDR3 totals 12 residues. The V gene lost 2 bases and the J gene lost 9 bases, with 8 bases spanning the gap. From germline, CDR1 is SGHAT and CDR2 FQNNGV. CDR3 DNA: TGTGCCAGCAGCTTATCTCGAGGTGAGCAGTTCTTC. It encodes CASSLSRGEQFF.

The chain couples TRBV15 to TRBJ2-1; TRBD2 might be the D (6 bases). Trimming pared 6 bases from V and 0 bases from J, leaving 12 bases between. This CDR3 has 15 amino acids. Germline assignment: CDR1 LNHNV and CDR2 YYDKDF (reference sequence). This chain's CDR3 is CATRGDGSSYNEQFF. Written as DNA, the CDR3 is TGTGCCACCAGAGGGGACGGGAGCTCCTACAATGAGCAGTTCTTC. The full variable domain, in which reference TRBV15 and TRBJ2-1 provide the parts outside the CDR3, is DAMVIQNPRYQVTQFGKPVTLSCSQTLNHNVMYWYQQKSSQAPKLLFHYYDKDFNNEADTPDNFQSRRPNTSFCFLDIRSPGLGDTAMYLCATRGDGSSYNEQFFGPGTRLTVL.

The V and J genes are TRBV28 and TRBJ2-1; D is perhaps TRBD2 (5 bases). Deletions cut 1 base from V and 0 bases from J, with 22 bases between. The length of the CDR3 is 20 residues. CDR1 and CDR2 (germline): MDHEN, SYDVKM. The CDR3, as DNA: TGTGCCAGCAGTTTATCTCCCCACCTAGTAGCGTCCAGCTCCTACAATGAGCAGTTCTTC. Its protein product is CASSLSPHLVASSSYNEQFF.

The rearrangement links TRBV2 to TRBJ2-7; 14 bases are a match to TRBD2. The CDR3 has 17 residues. V lost 6 bases and J lost 3; bases outside the gene matches: 10. Germline CDR1 reads SNHLY; CDR2 reads FYNNEI. The CDR3 loop is CASRDRTSGRRIYEQYF. CDR3 bases: TGTGCCAGCAGAGACAGGACTAGCGGGAGGAGGATCTACGAGCAGTACTTC. The whole variable domain, filled in from reference TRBV2 and TRBJ2-7, reads EPEVTQTPSHQVTQMGQEVILRCVPISNHLYFYWYRQILGQKVEFLVSFYNNEISEKSEIFDDQFSVERPDGSNFTLKIRSTKLEDSAMYFCASRDRTSGRRIYEQYFGPGTRLTVT.

The rearrangement uses TRBV5-5 and TRBJ2-7; D may be TRBD2 (6 bases). Trimming removed 1 base from V and 3 bases from J, with 17 bases in between. This CDR3 region has 16 residues. Germline values: CDR1 SGHKS, CDR2 YYEKEE (reference sequence). CDR3 amino acids: CASSLPRVNGGYEQYF. CDR3 nucleotides: TGTGCCAGCAGCTTGCCCCGGGTCAACGGGGGCTACGAGCAGTACTTC.

This sequence joins TRBV2 and TRBJ2-7, with 9 bases identical to TRBD1. Germline CDR1 and CDR2: SNHLY and FYNNEI. J lost 5 bases, V lost 6 bases, and 5 bases had no gene match. The CDR3 is 13 amino acids. The DNA of the CDR3 is TGTGCCAGCAGGGACAGGGGAAGCGACGAGCAGTACTTC. Translation gives CASRDRGSDEQYF.

Only one count was recorded for this clone. The J gene is TRBJ2-5, the V gene TRBV6-1; D perhaps matches TRBD1 (5 bases). The CDR3 runs to 17 residues. Trimming removed 4 bases at V and 5 bases at J, with 23 bases between. CDR1 MNHNS and CDR2 SASEGT come from the germline V gene. In nucleotides, the CDR3 is TGTGCCAGCAGTGTAGGCCGGTGGACACCTCAAAGGGAGACCCAGTACTTC. Its translation is CASSVGRWTPQRETQYF.

This chain links TRBV5-1 with TRBJ1-4; the match to TRBD1 covers 7 bases. CDR1 SGHRS and CDR2 YFSETQ come from the germline V gene. V lost 4 bases, J lost 5 bases, and 5 bases stayed unmatched. This CDR3 region has 14 residues. The DNA of the CDR3 is TGCGCCAGCAGCGGCGGGACAGCGAATGAAAAACTGTTTTTT. It is translated as CASSGGTANEKLFF.

This chain links TRBV4-1 with TRBJ2-1, with D unclear. Trimming shortened V by 0 bases and J by 7 bases, and 4 bases separated the two germline ends. Germline V gives CDR1 MGHRA, CDR2 YSYEKL. The CDR3 totals 12 residues. The CDR3 here is CASSQENNEQFF. CDR3 coding DNA: TGCGCCAGCAGCCAAGAAAATAATGAGCAGTTCTTC.

The rearrangement uses TRBV11-2 and TRBJ2-1; 11 nucleotides agree with TRBD2. Germline V CDR1 and CDR2: SGHAT, FQNNGV. Losses at the gene ends were 4 bases for V and 6 bases for J; bases not matched to a gene: 11. The CDR3 consists of 17 residues. The chain's CDR3 is CASSSLSRTSGLNEQFF. DNA for the CDR3: TGTGCCAGCAGCTCCCTCTCGCGGACTAGCGGGCTCAATGAGCAGTTCTTC.

The V gene is TRBV27, the J gene TRBJ1-1; no firm D call. The CDR3 runs to 16 residues. V lost 6 bases and J lost 6, with 23 bases in between. Germline-derived CDR1 and CDR2 are MNHEY and SMNVEV (reference sequence). Here the CDR3 DNA reads TGTGCCAGCAGCCAAACTACTCACGACCCGCTTTCTGAAGCTTTCTTT. It translates to CASSQTTHDPLSEAFF.

This clone was seen a single time. J is TRBJ1-2 and V is TRBV29-1, with D uncertain. Between the trimmed V and J ends, which lost 4 bases and 2 bases, there was a span of 29 bases. The CDR3 loop spans 19 amino acids. The V gene's germline CDR1 is SQVTM and CDR2 ANQGSEA. The CDR3 reads CSVGPTPHLHDSRNYGYTF. The CDR3 DNA sequence: TGCAGCGTTGGGCCAACACCCCACCTCCACGACTCACGGAACTATGGCTACACCTTC.

V is TRBV7-2 and J is TRBJ2-7, with TRBD2 matching over 13 bases. V lost 5 bases to trimming and J lost 4 bases; unmatched junction nucleotides: 11. This CDR3 spans 17 amino acids. Germline assignment: CDR1 SGHTA and CDR2 FQGNSA. The CDR3 is CASSASRTSGSKYEQYF. The DNA of the CDR3 is TGTGCCAGCAGCGCCTCTCGGACTAGCGGGAGTAAGTACGAGCAGTACTTC.

The rearrangement joins TRBV28 to TRBJ2-2, with 13 bases aligning to TRBD2. J gave up 5 bases and V 4 bases, and 10 bases lay outside the gene matches. The CDR3 runs to 18 residues. The V gene's germline CDR1 is MDHEN and CDR2 SYDVKM. The DNA of the CDR3 is TGTGCCAGCAGTTCCCAAAGCCCGGGACTAGCGGGAACCGGGGAGCTGTTTTTT. Protein product: CASSSQSPGLAGTGELFF.

V and J are TRBV5-6 and TRBJ2-7; weak D call: TRBD2 (7 bases). The V end lost 4 bases, the J end lost 2 bases, and 19 bases lay between the germline ends. The V gene's germline CDR1 is SGHDT and CDR2 YYEEEE. This CDR3 has 16 amino acids. The CDR3 DNA reads as TGTGCCAGCAGCACGATGCGGGGGCGACCCGCCTACGAGCAGTACTTC. As protein: CASSTMRGRPAYEQYF.

This clone has a single count. The V and J genes are TRBV14 and TRBJ2-6; D call uncertain. From germline, CDR1 is SGHDN and CDR2 FVKESK. This CDR3 comprises 15 residues. Trimming pared 3 bases from V and 0 bases from J, leaving 6 bases between. CDR3 protein: CASSHGSSGANVLTF. The CDR3, as DNA: TGTGCCAGCAGCCACGGTAGCTCTGGGGCCAACGTCCTGACTTTC.

The chain links TRBV19 to TRBJ2-6; no clear D. Germline V lookup: CDR1 LNHDA, CDR2 SQIVND (reference sequence). The CDR3 sequence is 19 residues long. The V end lost 8 bases, the J end lost 0 bases, and 23 bases lay between the germline ends. The CDR3 sequence is CASQKMDLGWDSGANVLTF. CDR3 DNA sequence: TGTGCCAGTCAAAAAATGGACCTGGGTTGGGACTCTGGGGCCAACGTCCTGACTTTC.